The clone carrying this TCR beta chain appeared once. What it binds is not known. The CDR3 runs 18 residues. The V gene's germline CDR1 is MDHEN and CDR2 SYDVKM. In TCRdb, the 5' RACE reads were re-called with MiXCR into one record per CDR3 protein. The sample carries roughly 1.6 million distinct CDR3 sequences, less than 35% recorded once. The data belong to a study of identical twins. Study-wide results and limits: The study found that models underestimated out-of-frame TCR alpha sharing in monozygotic twins. Cross-sectional statistical analysis, not tracking of the same donors, underpinned the conclusions. Abundant cord blood beta clonotypes carried fewer insertions; memory repertoires showed none. Excess low generation probability was seen in twin-shared out-of-frame alpha sequences.

The J gene is TRBJ2-4, the V gene TRBV28; the D gene is possibly TRBD2 (7 bases). The DNA end favors TRBJ2-7, so the J call may be wrong. The TCR was taken from a newborn girl in good health. Source material: cord blood. This CDR3 is CASSLRGSRARGFYEQYF. The CDR3 nucleotides are TGTGCCAGCAGTTTGCGCGGGAGCCGTGCGAGGGGGTTCTACGAGCAGTACTTC.